The rows below give T cell receptor beta chains drawn from one sample of a study of identical twins. TCRdb itself ran the 5' RACE reads through MiXCR, one entry per CDR3 protein. Here the sample spans 1.5 million to 2 million distinct CDR3 sequences, roughly 35% being singletons. The source material was cord blood. The receptors stem from a newborn girl in good health. CDR3s include the opening cysteine and the closing phenylalanine or tryptophan. Each record gives: D gene, V gene, clone size, J gene, CDR3 DNA, CDR3 protein. D genes are given only for firm matches. Size values are once, few and many counts, or a class for expanded clones, and some rows have none.

d_gene: TRBD1
v_gene: TRBV5-8
abundance: -
j_gene: TRBJ1-5
CDR3nt: TGTGCCAGCAGTTATGGACAGGCTAGCAATCAGCCCCAGCATTTT
CDR3aa: CASSYGQASNQPQHF

d_gene: TRBD1
v_gene: TRBV6-6
abundance: few
j_gene: TRBJ2-7
CDR3nt: TGTGCCAGCAGTAGGGACAGCGAATACGAGCAGTACTTC
CDR3aa: CASSRDSEYEQYF

d_gene: TRBD1
v_gene: TRBV10-3
abundance: few
j_gene: TRBJ1-2
CDR3nt: TGTGCCATCAGTGCGACAGGGGTCGGCTATGGCTACACCTTC
CDR3aa: CAISATGVGYGYTF

d_gene: -
v_gene: TRBV7-9
abundance: -
j_gene: TRBJ2-5
CDR3nt: TGTGCCAGCAGCAAAACAGGAGTCCAAGAGACCCAGTACTTC
CDR3aa: CASSKTGVQETQYF

d_gene: -
v_gene: TRBV27
abundance: few
j_gene: TRBJ2-7
CDR3nt: TGTGCCAGCAGTTTAGCCGGCTTGAGATTCCACGAGCAGTACTTC
CDR3aa: CASSLAGLRFHEQYF

d_gene: -
v_gene: TRBV11-2
abundance: -
j_gene: TRBJ2-5
CDR3nt: TGTGCCAGCAGCTGCCTGGACACGTGGGGTAAAGAGACCCAGTACTTC
CDR3aa: CASSCLDTWGKETQYF

d_gene: TRBD2
v_gene: TRBV6-1
abundance: -
j_gene: TRBJ2-3
CDR3nt: TGTGCCAGCAGTGTAGCGGGAGAGATAGATACGCAGTATTTT
CDR3aa: CASSVAGEIDTQYF

d_gene: TRBD2
v_gene: TRBV12-3/TRBV12-4
abundance: few
j_gene: TRBJ2-3
CDR3nt: TGTGCCAGCAGTTCGATAGCGGGGGACTACACAGATACGCAGTATTTT
CDR3aa: CASSSIAGDYTDTQYF

d_gene: -
v_gene: TRBV18
abundance: -
j_gene: TRBJ1-2
CDR3nt: TGTGCCAGCTCACCACCGATGGGCTATGGCTACACCTTC
CDR3aa: CASSPPMGYGYTF

d_gene: -
v_gene: TRBV20-1
abundance: -
j_gene: TRBJ2-3
CDR3nt: TGCAGTGCTAGAGATGGAGTAGTGTCGGACTCATTAGAGTACACAGATACGCAGTATTTT
CDR3aa: CSARDGVVSDSLEYTDTQYF

d_gene: -
v_gene: TRBV11-2
abundance: -
j_gene: TRBJ1-1
CDR3nt: TGTGCCAGCAGACCTGATTTGAACACTGAAGCTTTCTTT
CDR3aa: CASRPDLNTEAFF

d_gene: -
v_gene: TRBV18
abundance: once
j_gene: TRBJ2-3
CDR3nt: TGTGCCAGCTCACCTTTGGACAGCTCTATCACAGATACGCAGTATTTT
CDR3aa: CASSPLDSSITDTQYF

d_gene: TRBD1
v_gene: TRBV12-3/TRBV12-4
abundance: -
j_gene: TRBJ2-7
CDR3nt: TGTGCCAGCAGTGCACAGGGGTGGAACTACGAGCAGTACTTC
CDR3aa: CASSAQGWNYEQYF

d_gene: TRBD2
v_gene: TRBV4-2
abundance: few
j_gene: TRBJ2-1
CDR3nt: TGTGCCAGCAGCCAAGAAAGGACTAGCGAGCAGTTCTTC
CDR3aa: CASSQERTSEQFF

d_gene: TRBD2
v_gene: TRBV15
abundance: few
j_gene: TRBJ2-7
CDR3nt: TGTGCCACCAGCAGAGATAGACTAGCGGTCTCCTACGAGCAGTACTTC
CDR3aa: CATSRDRLAVSYEQYF

d_gene: -
v_gene: TRBV12-3/TRBV12-4
abundance: few
j_gene: TRBJ2-3
CDR3nt: TGTGCCAGCAGTCCCTCGGGACCTCTAACCTCGGAGTATTTT
CDR3aa: CASSPSGPLTSEYF

d_gene: -
v_gene: TRBV18
abundance: -
j_gene: TRBJ1-4
CDR3nt: TGTGCCAGCTCACCGGGACGGGGCGCGTCTAATGAAAAACCGTTTTTT
CDR3aa: CASSPGRGASNEKPFF

d_gene: TRBD2
v_gene: TRBV28
abundance: few
j_gene: TRBJ2-7
CDR3nt: TGTGCCAGCAGTTTGGTCGGGAGGGGGAACTACGAGCAGTACTTC
CDR3aa: CASSLVGRGNYEQYF

d_gene: -
v_gene: TRBV6-5
abundance: -
j_gene: TRBJ1-2
CDR3nt: TGTGCCAGCAGTTACTCGACAGCAGGCCCCTATGGCTACACCTTC
CDR3aa: CASSYSTAGPYGYTF

d_gene: -
v_gene: TRBV7-2
abundance: -
j_gene: TRBJ1-6
CDR3nt: TGTGCCAGCAGCTCCGAAGGTACCAGTAATTCACCCCTCCACTTT
CDR3aa: CASSSEGTSNSPLHF

d_gene: -
v_gene: TRBV3-1
abundance: -
j_gene: TRBJ2-7
CDR3nt: TGTGCCAGCAGCCCAGTGGACGACTACGAGCAGTACTTC
CDR3aa: CASSPVDDYEQYF

d_gene: TRBD2
v_gene: TRBV24-1
abundance: -
j_gene: TRBJ2-2
CDR3nt: TGTGCCACCGGCCAAAGCGGGAGCACCGGGGAGCTGTTTTTT
CDR3aa: CATGQSGSTGELFF

d_gene: -
v_gene: TRBV5-1
abundance: few
j_gene: TRBJ1-1
CDR3nt: TGCGCCAGCAGCCCTGGACAGCGACTACTGAACACTGAAGCTTTCTTT
CDR3aa: CASSPGQRLLNTEAFF